These T cell receptor beta chains were read from a single sample in a study of blood T cell repertoires in COVID-19. Sequencing was performed with immunoSEQ multiplex PCR; in TCRdb, only in-frame clones are kept and a portion is missing. The sample consists of 490,000 or so clones, around nine tenths of them appearing once. Sequencing input: PBMCs or T cells enriched from blood (not recorded which). These receptors were taken from a woman in her sixties who had recovered from COVID-19. CDR3s include the opening cysteine and the closing phenylalanine or tryptophan. The D gene is left open where the match is weak. Some rows have no size entry. The others give once, few or many, or a class for an expanded clone.

j_gene,abundance,len,v_gene,d_gene,CDR3nt,CDR3aa
TRBJ1-4,NA,15,TRBV2,NA,TGTGCCAGCACACCCCAGGCTACAACTAATGAAAAACTGTTTTTT,CASTPQATTNEKLFF
TRBJ1-6,NA,14,TRBV10-3,NA,TGTGCCATCAGCTTTACAGGGAATAATTCACCCCTCCACTTT,CAISFTGNNSPLHF
TRBJ1-1,NA,11,TRBV12-3/TRBV12-4,TRBD1,TGTGCCAGCAGTTCGGGACAGGAAGCTTTCTTT,CASSSGQEAFF
TRBJ2-3,NA,16,TRBV10-2,NA,TGCGCCAGCGCAAGCCTGAACCTCGAACGCACAGATACGCAGTATTTT,CASASLNLERTDTQYF
TRBJ2-7,NA,11,TRBV3-1/TRBV3-2,NA,TGTGCCAGCGGACACTCCTACGAGCAGTACTTC,CASGHSYEQYF
TRBJ2-5,NA,13,TRBV5-4,NA,TGTGCCAGCAGCTCCGGCGGAGGGGAGACCCAGTACTTC,CASSSGGGETQYF
TRBJ1-1,NA,16,TRBV18,TRBD1,TGTGCCAGCTCACCAAGGATGACAGGGGAAGACACTGAAGCTTTCTTT,CASSPRMTGEDTEAFF
TRBJ2-7,NA,15,TRBV4-1,NA,TGCGCCAGCAGCCACCCAGTCAGGGGCTCCTACGAGCAGTACTTC,CASSHPVRGSYEQYF
TRBJ1-1,NA,16,TRBV30,TRBD1,TGTGCCTGGACCAAACTTAGGGGGCGTGATGACACTGAAGCTTTCTTT,CAWTKLRGRDDTEAFF
TRBJ1-6,once,15,TRBV23-1,NA,TGCGCCAGCAGTCCTCCAGGCAGTCATAATTCACCCCTCCACTTT,CASSPPGSHNSPLHF
TRBJ1-2,NA,14,TRBV30,TRBD1,TGTGCCTGGACTTCGACAGGGGGTCTATATGGCTACACCTTC,CAWTSTGGLYGYTF
TRBJ1-4,once,15,TRBV11-2,NA,TGTGCCAGCAGCCCCTCCACAGGCATACGAGAAAAACTGTTTTTT,CASSPSTGIREKLFF
TRBJ1-1,once,14,TRBV5-1,NA,TGCGCCAGCAGCTATCCATCCCAGAACACTGAAGCTTTCTTT,CASSYPSQNTEAFF
TRBJ2-5,NA,15,TRBV27,NA,TGTGCCAGCAGTTTTGTTGGCAGGGTGGAAGAGACCCAGTACTTC,CASSFVGRVEETQYF
TRBJ2-7,few,14,TRBV27,TRBD1,TGTGCCAGCACCGTGGCAGGGGGTTCCTACGAGCAGTACTTC,CASTVAGGSYEQYF
TRBJ1-1,NA,16,TRBV4-1,NA,TGCGCCAGCAGCCAAGTTGCCCAGGGAAGGAACACTGAAGCTTTCTTT,CASSQVAQGRNTEAFF
TRBJ2-7,NA,14,TRBV3-1/TRBV3-2,TRBD1,TGTGCCAGCAGCCATGGGACAGGGGTATCAGAGCAGTACTTC,CASSHGTGVSEQYF
TRBJ1-1,NA,14,TRBV25-1,NA,TGTGCCAGCAGTGATGGGGGGGAGAGCACTGAAGCTTTCTTT,CASSDGGESTEAFF
TRBJ1-6,NA,16,TRBV3-1/TRBV3-2,TRBD1,TGTGCCAGCAGCCAAGTTCCCGGGACAGCGACTTCACCCCTCCACTTT,CASSQVPGTATSPLHF
TRBJ1-1,once,12,TRBV21-1,NA,TGTGCCAGCAGTCAGGGCGTCGCTGAAGCTTTCTTT,CASSQGVAEAFF
TRBJ2-1,NA,14,TRBV5-1,NA,TGCGCCAGCAGCTTGGATTACTACTACAATGAGCAGTTCTTC,CASSLDYYYNEQFF
TRBJ1-1,NA,13,TRBV30,NA,TGTGCCTGGAGTAAGGACAGACACACTGAAGCTTTCTTT,CAWSKDRHTEAFF
TRBJ2-6,NA,18,TRBV2,TRBD1,TGTGCCAGCAGTGTAACAGGGGGCGAAAGTAAGGGGGCCAACGTCCTGACTTTC,CASSVTGGESKGANVLTF
TRBJ1-5,once,13,TRBV2,TRBD1,TGTGCCAGCAAGGAACAGGGGAATCAGCCCCAGCATTTT,CASKEQGNQPQHF
TRBJ2-1,NA,19,TRBV3-1/TRBV3-2,TRBD2,TGTGCCAGCAGCCTCCGACCTCCGGGACTAGCGGGGGCCGACAATGAGCAGTTCTTC,CASSLRPPGLAGADNEQFF
TRBJ2-1,once,12,TRBV9,NA,TGTGCCAGCAGCCCCTCCCTTAATGAGCAGTTCTTC,CASSPSLNEQFF
TRBJ1-2,NA,14,TRBV7-2,TRBD1,TGTGCCAGCAGCCTCACAGGGGATCCTCGCGGCTACACCTTC,CASSLTGDPRGYTF
TRBJ2-7,NA,13,TRBV19,NA,TGTGCCAGTAGTATGGCGGGGCTCGACGAGCAGTACTTC,CASSMAGLDEQYF
TRBJ1-6,NA,15,TRBV11-3,NA,TGTGCCAGCAGCTTAGGACTTAAGCGAGATTCACCCCTCCACTTT,CASSLGLKRDSPLHF
TRBJ1-5,NA,13,TRBV6-5,NA,TGTGCCAGCATTGGGGCCATCAATCAGCCCCAGCATTTT,CASIGAINQPQHF
TRBJ2-3,NA,16,TRBV3-1/TRBV3-2,TRBD2,TGTGCCAGCAGCCTGGCTAGCGGGGGGAGGAGAGATACGCAGTATTTT,CASSLASGGRRDTQYF
TRBJ2-2,NA,17,TRBV18,NA,TGTGCCAGCTCACCCCTACGCGGAAACCCGAATACCGGGGAGCTGTTTTTT,CASSPLRGNPNTGELFF
TRBJ2-3,NA,15,TRBV7-2,TRBD2,TGTGCCAGCAGCTTTATCCTAGCGGGCACAGATACGCAGTATTTT,CASSFILAGTDTQYF
TRBJ1-5,NA,14,TRBV7-2,NA,TGTGCCAGCAGCTTAGCCCAGGGGAGTCAGCCCCAGCATTTT,CASSLAQGSQPQHF
TRBJ1-1,NA,14,TRBV5-1,NA,TGCGCCAGCAGCGCACAGGTCTTGAACACTGAAGCTTTCTTT,CASSAQVLNTEAFF
TRBJ1-5,NA,13,TRBV6-5,TRBD1,TGTGCCAGCAGTTACGGAGACAGGGGACTCCAGCATTTT,CASSYGDRGLQHF
TRBJ1-5,NA,15,TRBV11-2,TRBD1,TGTGCCAGCAGCTTAGATGGGGGGACAGGGCAGCCCCAGCATTTT,CASSLDGGTGQPQHF
TRBJ1-6,NA,14,TRBV27,NA,TGTGCCAGCAGGGCGGACAGCGATAATTCACCCCTCCACTTT,CASRADSDNSPLHF
TRBJ1-2,NA,12,TRBV24-1,NA,TGTGCCACCAGTGGTCTGGGAGTTGGCTACACCTTC,CATSGLGVGYTF
TRBJ2-7,NA,13,TRBV2,TRBD1,TGTGCCAGCAGCTGGGACAGGGCTCGCGAGCAGTACTTC,CASSWDRAREQYF
TRBJ1-6,NA,14,TRBV7-4,NA,TGTGCCAGCACGCAGGGGATTTATAATTCACCCCTCCACTTT,CASTQGIYNSPLHF
TRBJ1-3,NA,17,TRBV2,TRBD1,TGTGCCAGCAGTCCTCTTGCAGGGGGCTATACTGGAAACACCATATATTTT,CASSPLAGGYTGNTIYF
TRBJ1-2,NA,13,TRBV12-3/TRBV12-4,TRBD1,TGTGCCAGCAGTTCTGGACAGGGTCGGGGCTACACCTTC,CASSSGQGRGYTF
TRBJ2-5,NA,13,TRBV5-1,NA,TGCGCCAGCAGCCACCCGGCGGGAGAGACCCAGTACTTC,CASSHPAGETQYF
TRBJ1-1,NA,13,TRBV2,NA,TGTGCCAGCAGATTTGCGATGAACACTGAAGCTTTCTTT,CASRFAMNTEAFF
TRBJ1-6,NA,15,TRBV19,TRBD1,TGTGCCAGTAGCGTCGGACAGGGGACCAATTCACCCCTCCACTTT,CASSVGQGTNSPLHF
TRBJ2-5,NA,14,TRBV29-1,NA,TGCAGCGTTGAAGATACCCGGACAGAAGAGACCCAGTACTTC,CSVEDTRTEETQYF
TRBJ2-7,once,16,TRBV19,TRBD2,TGTGCCAGTAGAGCTCAAGGGACTAGCGGGGCCTACGAGCAGTACTTC,CASRAQGTSGAYEQYF
TRBJ1-5,few,14,TRBV24-1,NA,TGTGCCACCAGTGAGGGGGGTGTCGAACAGCCCCAGCATTTT,CATSEGGVEQPQHF
TRBJ2-1,NA,13,TRBV27,NA,TGTGCCAGCAGTTTCACAGAATACAATGAGCAGTTCTTC,CASSFTEYNEQFF
TRBJ2-5,NA,13,TRBV28,NA,TGTGCCAGCAGTTACCAGAGCGGGGAGACCCAGTACTTC,CASSYQSGETQYF
TRBJ1-5,NA,14,TRBV20-1,NA,TGCAGTGCTAGTGTAGGGGTCAACAATCAGCCCCAGCATTTT,CSASVGVNNQPQHF
TRBJ2-3,once,16,TRBV15,TRBD2,TGTGCCACCAGCAGAGGCTTACTAGCGGGGGGGGATACGCAGTATTTT,CATSRGLLAGGDTQYF
TRBJ1-1,NA,14,TRBV18,NA,TGTGCCAGCTCACCGGCGGGGGTAAGCACTGAAGCTTTCTTT,CASSPAGVSTEAFF
TRBJ1-5,NA,13,TRBV27,NA,TGTGCCAGCAGTTTGACAGGCAATCAGCCCCAGCATTTT,CASSLTGNQPQHF